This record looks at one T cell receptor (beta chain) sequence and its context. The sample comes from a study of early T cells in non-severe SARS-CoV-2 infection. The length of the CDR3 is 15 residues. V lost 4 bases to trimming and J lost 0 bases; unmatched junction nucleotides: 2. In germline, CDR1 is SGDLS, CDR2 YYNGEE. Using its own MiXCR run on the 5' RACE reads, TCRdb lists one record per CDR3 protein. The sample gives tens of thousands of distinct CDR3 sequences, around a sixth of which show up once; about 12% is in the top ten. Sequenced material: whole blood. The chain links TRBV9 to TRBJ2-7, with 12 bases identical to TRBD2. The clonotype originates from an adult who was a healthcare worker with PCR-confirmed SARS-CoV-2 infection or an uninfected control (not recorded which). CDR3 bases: TGTGCCAGCAGCCCGGGACTAGCGGGCTCCTACGAGCAGTACTTC. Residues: CASSPGLAGSYEQYF.